Listed below are T cell receptor beta chains from one sample, sequenced in a study of blood T cell repertoires in COVID-19. Using immunoSEQ multiplex PCR, the repertoire was profiled, and TCRdb retains in-frame clones only, with some absent. The sample carries around 240,000 clones, about 79% recorded once. Material for sequencing was peripheral blood. These receptors all come from a woman between 40 and 50 years old who had recovered from COVID-19. The CDR3 runs from the conserved cysteine through the conserved F or W. A D gene is named only where the DNA matches it firmly. A clone size is listed for some rows: how often the clone was seen (once, few, many), or a class if it is expanded.

TRBJ2-7,TRBV12-3/TRBV12-4,.,12,.,CASSGTGYEQYF,TGTGCCAGCAGCGGCACAGGCTACGAGCAGTACTTC
TRBJ1-1,TRBV6-5,TRBD1,16,.,CASSFPRTGGNTEAFF,TGTGCCAGCAGTTTTCCTAGGACAGGGGGTAACACTGAAGCTTTCTTT
TRBJ1-1,TRBV5-1,.,14,.,CASSVNRDNPEAFF,TGCGCCAGCAGCGTTAACAGGGACAACCCTGAAGCTTTCTTT
TRBJ1-6,TRBV6-5,TRBD1,16,.,CASSSDYGQGNSPLHF,TGTGCCAGCAGTTCGGATTACGGACAGGGGAATTCACCCCTCCACTTT
TRBJ1-5,TRBV28,.,13,.,CASGRASNQPQHF,TGTGCCAGTGGCAGGGCAAGCAATCAGCCCCAGCATTTT
TRBJ2-3,TRBV10-3,TRBD1,17,.,CAIKGQGAPSSTDTQYF,TGTGCCATCAAGGGTCAGGGGGCACCCTCTAGCACAGATACGCAGTATTTT
TRBJ2-3,TRBV7-2,.,14,.,CASSSMTTGDTQYF,TGTGCCAGCAGCTCGATGACAACAGGAGATACGCAGTATTTT
TRBJ2-1,TRBV5-4,TRBD1,12,.,CASSWAGTGPFF,TGTGCCAGCAGCTGGGCTGGGACAGGGCCGTTCTTC
TRBJ2-5,TRBV7-2,TRBD2,16,.,CASSLDSGGAEVTQYF,TGTGCCAGCAGCTTAGATAGCGGGGGGGCCGAGGTGACCCAGTACTTC
TRBJ2-5,TRBV2,.,15,.,CASNSPDLLGETQYF,TGTGCCAGCAATAGTCCGGACCTACTAGGAGAGACCCAGTACTTC
TRBJ1-6,TRBV3-1/TRBV3-2,TRBD1,16,.,CASTLGQGATGSPLHF,TGTGCCAGCACCTTAGGACAGGGAGCAACTGGGTCACCCCTCCACTTT
TRBJ2-6,TRBV4-1,TRBD1,20,.,CASSQEALGQGAWGANVLTF,TGCGCCAGCAGCCAAGAGGCGTTAGGACAGGGGGCGTGGGGGGCCAACGTCCTGACTTTC
TRBJ2-1,TRBV6-5,.,14,.,CASSYSNAYNEQFF,TGTGCCAGCAGTTACTCGAATGCGTACAATGAGCAGTTCTTC
TRBJ2-7,TRBV6-2/TRBV6-3,.,12,.,CASSYQNYEQYF,TGTGCCAGCAGTTACCAAAACTACGAGCAGTACTTC
TRBJ2-7,TRBV5-1,.,12,.,CASSLAADEQYF,TGCGCCAGCAGCTTGGCGGCGGACGAGCAGTACTTC
TRBJ2-3,TRBV11-3,.,14,once,CASSYRDNTDTQYF,TGTGCCAGCAGTTACCGGGACAACACAGATACGCAGTATTTT
TRBJ2-1,TRBV4-3,TRBD1,16,.,CASSQDGRQGFNEQFF,TGCGCCAGCAGCCAAGATGGGAGACAGGGATTCAATGAGCAGTTCTTC
TRBJ2-1,TRBV3-1/TRBV3-2,.,15,.,CASSLTVHTYNEQFF,TGTGCCAGCAGCCTGACAGTTCATACCTACAATGAGCAGTTCTTC
TRBJ1-5,TRBV28,TRBD1,14,.,CASSTGEGNQPQHF,TGTGCCAGCAGTACAGGGGAGGGCAATCAGCCCCAGCATTTT
TRBJ2-3,TRBV5-1,.,15,.,CASSLGGGTTDTQYF,TGCGCCAGCAGCTTGGGAGGGGGTACCACAGATACGCAGTATTTT
TRBJ2-7,TRBV11-3,.,13,.,CASSFEETYEQYF,TGTGCCAGCAGCTTTGAGGAAACCTACGAGCAGTACTTC
TRBJ2-5,TRBV5-4,.,12,.,CASSFGSGAQYF,TGTGCCAGCAGCTTCGGGTCAGGGGCCCAGTACTTC
TRBJ1-4,TRBV5-1,TRBD1,14,.,CASSPGQGLEKLFF,TGCGCCAGCAGCCCAGGACAGGGTCTCGAAAAACTGTTTTTT
TRBJ1-2,TRBV5-6,TRBD1,13,.,CASSLGQGDGYTF,TGTGCCAGCAGCTTGGGACAGGGTGATGGCTACACCTTC
TRBJ2-7,TRBV5-1,.,14,.,CASSLVQGSYEQYF,TGCGCCAGCAGCTTGGTTCAGGGATCCTACGAGCAGTACTTC
TRBJ2-5,TRBV28,.,13,.,CASSLRRGETQYF,TGTGCCAGCAGTTTACGCAGGGGTGAGACCCAGTACTTC
TRBJ1-1,TRBV7-2,.,14,.,CASSLIPRDTEAFF,TGTGCCAGCAGCTTAATTCCCAGGGACACTGAAGCTTTCTTT
TRBJ2-2,TRBV9,TRBD1,17,.,CASSATSGTANTGELFF,TGTGCCAGCAGCGCGACCTCCGGGACAGCGAACACCGGGGAGCTGTTTTTT
TRBJ1-5,TRBV7-2,.,13,few,CASSQDSVQPQHF,TGTGCCAGCAGCCAGGACAGCGTTCAGCCCCAGCATTTT
TRBJ2-1,TRBV19,TRBD2,13,.,CASRTSGGNEQFF,TGTGCCAGCCGGACTAGCGGGGGGAATGAGCAGTTCTTC
TRBJ1-2,TRBV4-3,.,13,.,CASSRSGGDGYTF,TGCGCCAGCAGCCGAAGCGGAGGGGATGGCTACACCTTC
TRBJ1-2,TRBV7-9,TRBD1,15,.,CASSLGDRRSFGYTF,TGTGCCAGCAGCTTAGGGGACAGGCGATCCTTTGGCTACACCTTC
TRBJ1-1,TRBV2,TRBD1,13,.,CASSRDRNTEAFF,TGTGCCAGCAGTCGGGACAGAAACACTGAAGCTTTCTTT
TRBJ2-1,TRBV10-1,TRBD2,14,.,CASSGFWGGNEQFF,TGCGCCAGCAGTGGTTTCTGGGGGGGTAATGAGCAGTTCTTC
TRBJ2-5,TRBV6-2/TRBV6-3,.,15,.,CASSPGLPEAETQYF,TGTGCCAGCAGCCCGGGACTCCCGGAAGCAGAGACCCAGTACTTC
TRBJ2-3,TRBV6-5,.,16,once,CASSWAGTSLTDTQYF,TGTGCCAGCAGTTGGGCCGGGACTTCTCTCACAGATACGCAGTATTTT
TRBJ1-2,TRBV2,.,14,few,CASNQWGSRGGYTF,TGTGCCAGCAATCAGTGGGGCAGTCGAGGTGGCTACACCTTC
TRBJ2-7,TRBV29-1,.,15,.,CSAGVGRTDSYEQYF,TGCAGCGCGGGCGTCGGAAGGACAGACTCCTACGAGCAGTACTTC
TRBJ2-6,TRBV6-1,.,15,few,CASSETGTGANVLTF,TGTGCCAGCAGTGAAACAGGGACCGGGGCCAACGTCCTGACTTTC
TRBJ2-3,TRBV2,.,14,.,CASSPRQTTDTQYF,TGTGCCAGCAGCCCACGACAGACCACAGATACGCAGTATTTT